Presented here are 23 T cell receptor beta chains from one specimen sequenced in a study of high-grade serous ovarian cancer treatment subgroups. Libraries were prepared by immunoSEQ multiplex PCR; TCRdb keeps only in-frame clonotypes and omits some of them. The sample holds some 20,000 clones, around 79% seen once. Tumor samples were obtained before definitive surgery or chemotherapy. The sequenced sample consisted of tumor tissue. These receptor sequences come from a human donor with high-grade serous ovarian cancer.

This sequence joins TRBV5-4 and TRBJ2-2; D remains unclear. CDR1 SGHNT and CDR2 YYREEE come from the germline V gene (reference sequence). Trimming took off 3 bases at V and 3 bases at J, with 9 bases between the two ends. The CDR3 has 14 residues. CDR3 sequence (DNA): TGTGCCAGCAGCTCGGAATGGGACACCGGGGAGCTGTTTTTT. This gives the protein CASSSEWDTGELFF.

In DNA, the CDR3 is TGTGCCAGCAGCTCCAGAGGCGAGACCCAGTACTTC. Protein product: CASSSRGETQYF. The rearrangement uses TRBV7-2 and TRBJ2-5; D is undetermined. The CDR3 spans 12 residues. The V gene's germline CDR1 is SGHTA and CDR2 FQGNSA. V was shortened by 4 bases and J by 5 bases, with 8 bases between the two germline ends.

The chain couples TRBV7-6 to TRBJ2-1; D is unclear. The germline V gene encodes CDR1 SGHVS and CDR2 FNYEAQ. CDR3 length equals 13 residues. Trimming cost V 3 bases and J 4 bases, with 7 bases left between them. The CDR3 DNA is TGTGCCAGCAGCTTCACTTATTACAATGAGCAGTTCTTC. Its protein is CASSFTYYNEQFF. Drawing the rest from reference TRBV7-6 and TRBJ2-1, the complete variable domain is GAGVSQSPRYKVTKRGQDVALRCDPISGHVSLYWYRQALGQGPEFLTYFNYEAQQDKSGLPNDRFSAERPEGSISTLTIQRTEQRDSAMYRCASSFTYYNEQFFGPGTRLTVL.

This clone came up a few times. The rearrangement links TRBV30 to TRBJ1-1, with TRBD1 as a possible D gene (6 bases). Trimming pared 5 bases from V and 5 bases from J, leaving 18 bases between. CDR3 length: 14 amino acids. Germline V lookup: CDR1 GTSNPN, CDR2 SVGIG (reference sequence). CDR3 bases: TGTGCCTGGGTACCTAGGAGGGGGGTGACTGAAGCTTTCTTT. Its protein is CAWVPRRGVTEAFF.

The chain uses TRBV7-8 and TRBJ2-6; a weak D match, TRBD1 (5 bases). The germline CDR1 and CDR2 sequences are SGHVS and FQNEAQ. The CDR3 length is 15 residues. V lost 1 base to trimming and J lost 3 bases, with 7 bases between them. The CDR3 sequence is CASSLEGIGANVLTF. The DNA for the CDR3 is TGTGCCAGCAGCTTAGAGGGGATTGGGGCCAACGTCCTGACTTTC.

This clone was seen once. The rearrangement joins TRBV7-2 to TRBJ2-3, with 10 bases that match TRBD2. The length of the CDR3 is 17 residues. J gave up 6 bases and V 3 bases, and 12 bases lay outside the gene matches. CDR1 is SGHTA, CDR2 FQGNSA, per germline. The CDR3 DNA reads as TGTGCCAGCAGCTTTCTCCCAGCGGGAGGGCGGGAGGATACGCAGTATTTT. Protein sequence: CASSFLPAGGREDTQYF.

The chain combines TRBV6-1 with TRBJ1-4; maybe TRBD1 (5 bases). Germline lookup yields CDR1 MNHNS and CDR2 SASEGT. The CDR3 covers 15 residues. V was cut by 1 base and J by 6 bases, with 12 bases left in between. The CDR3: CASSEGQGRYEKLFF. DNA of the CDR3: TGTGCCAGCAGTGAAGGCCAGGGTAGATATGAAAAACTGTTTTTT.

The rearrangement uses TRBV5-6 and TRBJ2-7; no definite D call. The germline V gene has CDR1 SGHDT and CDR2 YYEEEE. Trimming stripped 4 bases from V and 3 bases from J, with 14 bases between. The CDR3 is made up of 14 amino acids. CDR3 loop: CASSRSRLIYEQYF. As DNA, the CDR3 is TGTGCCAGCAGCCGGAGCCGTTTGATCTACGAGCAGTACTTC.

The J gene is TRBJ2-3, the V gene TRBV10-3; no clear D. The V end lost 3 bases, the J end lost 2 bases, and 9 bases lay between the germline ends. The CDR3 loop spans 14 amino acids. Germline CDR1 is ENHRY and CDR2 is SYGVKD. CDR3 DNA: TGTGCCATCAGTGACAGCCGATCCACAGATACGCAGTATTTT. Protein sequence: CAISDSRSTDTQYF.

The chain is built from TRBV29-1 and TRBJ2-3; D might be TRBD2 (6 bases). Germline V gene lookup returns CDR1 SQVTM and CDR2 ANQGSEA. Trimming took off 7 bases at V and 5 bases at J, with 19 bases between the two ends. This CDR3 has 14 amino acids. The CDR3 DNA reads as TGCAGCGCCAGGCTAGGCGGGAATCAAGATACGCAGTATTTT. Translated, it gives CSARLGGNQDTQYF.

The V call is TRBV7-2, the J call TRBJ2-5, with D hard to call. Looked up from germline, CDR1 is SGHTA and CDR2 is FQGNSA. Between the trimmed V and J ends, which lost 1 base and 1 base, there was a span of 7 bases. The CDR3 length is 14 residues. The CDR3: CASSLVGGQETQYF. For the CDR3, the DNA is TGTGCCAGCAGCTTAGTTGGCGGCCAAGAGACCCAGTACTTC.

CDR3 sequence reads: CASSLGNTIYF. The CDR3 region has the DNA TGTGCCAGCAGCTTAGGAAACACCATATATTTT. V gene TRBV7-9 combines with J gene TRBJ1-3, with no clear D. CDR3 size: 11 residues. In germline, CDR1 is SEHNR, CDR2 FQNEAQ (reference sequence). V shed 1 base and J shed 5 bases, with 0 bases lying between them.

This clone was picked up one time. The chain couples TRBV30 to TRBJ2-3, with 13 bases lining up with TRBD2. V shed 3 bases and J 1 base; nucleotides not matched to a gene: 1. Germline CDR1 reads GTSNPN; CDR2 reads SVGIG (reference sequence). The CDR3 has 15 residues. CDR3 residues: CAWSGLAGGTDTQYF. The CDR3 DNA follows: TGTGCCTGGAGCGGACTAGCGGGAGGCACAGATACGCAGTATTTT.

Remarks on this clone: The sample contains more than one DNA sequence encoding this CDR3. The CDR3 sequence is CASSLSRTGSTDTQYF. The CDR3 DNA follows: TGTGCCAGCAGTTTATCTCGGACAGGTAGCACAGATACGCAGTATTTT. The chain uses TRBV27 and TRBJ2-3; 7 nucleotides line up with TRBD1. V trimming: 0 bases; J trimming: 0 bases; junction bases outside the gene matches: 3. CDR3 length: 16 residues. In germline, CDR1 is MNHEY, CDR2 SMNVEV (reference sequence).

This chain joins TRBV11-3 and TRBJ1-2; D gene uncertain. Per the germline V gene, CDR1 is SGHNT and CDR2 is YENEEA. CDR3 length: 13 amino acids. Deletions cut 8 bases from V and 3 bases from J, with 13 bases between. The CDR3 DNA is TGTGCCAGCGCGGATGACCGTTACTATGGCTACACCTTC. It codes for CASADDRYYGYTF.

The chain joins TRBV7-9 to TRBJ2-4, with 9 bases fitting TRBD1. The CDR3 is made up of 15 amino acids. The germline CDR1 and CDR2 sequences are SEHNR and FQNEAQ (reference sequence). The V gene end was trimmed by 5 bases and the J gene end by 8 bases; junction bases not matched to a gene: 10. The chain's CDR3 is CASSARGTGSDIQYF. The CDR3 region has the DNA TGTGCCAGCAGCGCCCGGGGGACAGGGTCAGACATTCAGTACTTC.

The gene calls are TRBV11-2 and TRBJ2-1; no firm D call. The V gene's germline CDR1 is SGHAT and CDR2 FQNNGV. Between the trimmed V and J ends, which lost 2 bases and 8 bases, there was a span of 7 bases. The length of the CDR3 is 12 residues. The CDR3 DNA reads as TGTGCCAGCAGCTTACTTGGAGATGAGCAGTTCTTC. This translates into CASSLLGDEQFF.

Here the CDR3 DNA reads TGCGCCAGCAGCTTGTCTAGCGGGGGCTCCTACGAGCAGTACTTC. This encodes CASSLSSGGSYEQYF. The V gene is TRBV5-1, the J gene TRBJ2-7; 10 bases line up with TRBD2. This CDR3 spans 15 amino acids. The ends lost 1 base at V and 0 bases at J; junction bases unmatched: 1. Looked up from germline, CDR1 is SGHRS and CDR2 is YFSETQ.

The chain is built from TRBV9 and TRBJ2-1, with 8 bases matching TRBD1. The CDR3 length is 16 residues. CDR1 and CDR2 from the germline V gene are SGDLS and YYNGEE. With 4 bases clipped from V and 0 bases from J, the junction kept 6 bases outside the gene matches. The DNA for the CDR3 is TGTGCCAGCAGCCCCCAGACAGGGGTCTCCTACAATGAGCAGTTCTTC. Protein product: CASSPQTGVSYNEQFF.

The V call is TRBV2, the J call TRBJ1-6, with D uncertain. Trimming pared 4 bases from V and 9 bases from J, leaving 13 bases between. Germline V lookup: CDR1 SNHLY, CDR2 FYNNEI. This CDR3 is 14 amino acids long. CDR3 nucleotide sequence: TGTGCCAGCAGTGTTTCCAGTTGGACTTCACCCCTCCACTTT. Translation: CASSVSSWTSPLHF.

This clone was detected only a few times. The sample holds other DNA sequences that translate to the same CDR3. The chain uses TRBV28 and TRBJ1-2; 8 nucleotides match TRBD1. Trimming at V came to 4 bases and at J to 8 bases, leaving 6 bases not matched to a gene. In germline, CDR1 is MDHEN, CDR2 SYDVKM. This CDR3 has 13 residues. CDR3 DNA: TGTGCCAGCAGTTCCGGACAGGGCGGGGGCTACACCTTC. Protein sequence: CASSSGQGGGYTF.

V gene TRBV19 combines with J gene TRBJ2-3; D might be TRBD1 (5 bases). CDR3 length: 16 residues. Germline CDR1 LNHDA, CDR2 SQIVND (reference sequence). Trimming removed 1 base from V and 0 bases from J, with 11 bases in between. In DNA form, the CDR3 reads TGTGCCAGTAGTATAGTAGCAGGGTCTAGCACAGATACGCAGTATTTT. Protein product: CASSIVAGSSTDTQYF. The full variable domain, its missing parts supplied by reference TRBV19 and TRBJ2-3, is DGGITQSPKYLFRKEGQNVTLSCEQNLNHDAMYWYRQDPGQGLRLIYYSQIVNDFQKGDIAEGYSVSREKKESFPLTVTSAQKNPTAFYLCASSIVAGSSTDTQYFGPGTRLTVL.

This clone counts as medium-sized (0.01 to 0.1%). The V gene is TRBV30, the J gene TRBJ2-7; possibly TRBD1 or TRBD2 for D (6 bases each). This CDR3 is built from 13 residues. Trimming cost V 3 bases and J 2 bases, with 11 bases left between them. CDR1 and CDR2 from the germline V gene are GTSNPN and SVGIG (reference sequence). The CDR3 spells CAWSAGHTYEQYF. The CDR3 DNA sequence: TGTGCCTGGAGCGCGGGACACACCTACGAGCAGTACTTC.